This TCR beta chain was profiled in a study of shared clonotypes between healthy human individuals. About the study: CD8 memory received one plate per donor, CD8 naive two, CD4 memory three and CD4 naive three.

Researchers divided each subset's genomic DNA evenly across several immunoSEQ plates. The repertoire was sequenced with immunoSEQ multiplex PCR; TCRdb's copy has only in-frame clones and lacks some. The table includes approximately 530,000 clones, 95% to 96% detected once. Unmatched junction bases numbered 4, after V lost 4 bases and J lost 1 base. The CDR3 is 15 amino acids. CDR1 is KGHSH, CDR2 LQKENI, per germline. The study separated CD4+ cells into CD45RA+ naive and CD45RA-negative memory subsets. The source material was naive CD4+ T cells sorted from blood. The subset: CD45RA+ positively selected. The clonotype was recovered from a woman aged 25 to 45 in good health. The chain joins TRBV18 to TRBJ1-2, with TRBD1 identical over 9 bases. CDR3: CASSRATGGNYGYTF. In DNA, the CDR3 is TGTGCCAGCTCACGGGCGACAGGGGGTAACTATGGCTACACCTTC.